These 27 T cell receptor beta chains were all obtained from the same sample, sequenced in a study of cytomegalovirus exposure and HLA in healthy donors. Assay used: immunoSEQ multiplex PCR; TCRdb lists only in-frame clones, some missing. The data contain 150,000 to 200,000 clones, more than 75% of them seen just once; the ten biggest clones take up over 5.5%. Specimen: PBMCs. The source of these receptors is a man between 18 and 35 years old in good health and CMV-seropositive.

This clone was seen only once. This sequence joins TRBV21-1 and TRBJ1-1; TRBD1 is the table's D call, not checked against the DNA. TRBV21-1 is termed a pseudogene. This CDR3 is 15 amino acids long. The CDR3 sequence: CASSKAGNQGEKAFF. As DNA, the CDR3 is TGTGCCAGCAGCAAAGCGGGGAACCAGGGGGAAAAAGCTTTCTTT.

This clone turned up a few times. The rearrangement links TRBV29-1 to TRBJ2-1; possibly TRBD1 for D (5 bases). The ends were cut back, 4 bases at V and 8 bases at J, with 6 bases in the middle. The CDR3 consists of 10 residues. Germline CDR1 SQVTM, CDR2 ANQGSEA. CDR3 sequence (DNA): TGCAGCGTTGGGGGCGATGAGCAGTTCTTC. Translation gives CSVGGDEQFF.

This chain uses TRBV6-1 with TRBJ2-1, with a tentative D call TRBD2 (6 bases). The CDR3 extends over 15 amino acids. Germline CDR1 is MNHNS and CDR2 is SASEGT. The V gene lost 2 bases and the J gene lost 3 bases, with 11 bases spanning the gap. The CDR3 loop reads CASSETPDYYNEQFF. CDR3 bases: TGTGCCAGCAGTGAAACACCGGACTACTACAATGAGCAGTTCTTC.

This chain joins TRBV27 and TRBJ1-1; 11 bases line up with TRBD1. From germline, CDR1 is MNHEY and CDR2 SMNVEV (reference sequence). The CDR3 consists of 19 residues. Germline trimming cut 3 bases from V and 5 bases from J; bases unmatched to any gene: 17. The CDR3 DNA sequence: TGTGCCAGCAGTTTCTTCCTAATCGGGACAGGGGGAGAACGAACTGAAGCTTTCTTT. Encoded protein: CASSFFLIGTGGERTEAFF.

V and J are TRBV28 and TRBJ2-7; the D gene is possibly TRBD1 (6 bases). Trimming left V 2 bases short and J 3 bases short, with 8 bases between. CDR1 MDHEN and CDR2 SYDVKM come from the germline V gene. This CDR3 has 13 residues. The CDR3 spells CASSLQGIYEQYF. DNA for the CDR3: TGTGCCAGCAGTTTACAGGGGATCTACGAGCAGTACTTC.

The chain couples TRBV5-1 to TRBJ2-7, with 10 bases lining up with TRBD1. V was clipped by 8 bases and J by 3 bases; unmatched bases: 5. Per the germline V gene, CDR1 is SGHRS and CDR2 is YFSETQ. This CDR3 spans 13 amino acids. The CDR3 region has the DNA TGCGCCAGTAGGACAGGGGGTGGCTACGAGCAGTACTTC. Translated: CASRTGGGYEQYF.

Notes on this clone: Additional DNA sequences in this sample encode the identical CDR3. The rearrangement uses TRBV7-2 and TRBJ1-2, with D possibly being TRBD1 (5 bases). This CDR3 is built from 14 residues. Per germline, CDR1 SGHTA and CDR2 FQGNSA. Trimming removed 0 bases from V and 7 bases from J, with 12 bases in between. The DNA of the CDR3 is TGTGCCAGCAGCTTAGCGAGCCAGGGTGGTGGCTACACCTTC. It codes for CASSLASQGGGYTF.

This chain joins TRBV7-2 and TRBJ2-3; D is uncertain. Germline CDR1 SGHTA, CDR2 FQGNSA. The CDR3 extends over 14 amino acids. V lost 5 bases to trimming and J lost 5 bases, with 14 bases between them. CDR3 amino acids: CASSLGLSRDTQYF. For the CDR3, the DNA is TGTGCCAGCAGCCTAGGGCTTTCCAGAGATACGCAGTATTTT.

A word on this clone: The junction shows a germline mismatch at one end, possibly a read error. V gene TRBV13 combines with J gene TRBJ2-1; 11 positions agree with TRBD1. Germline values: CDR1 PRHDT, CDR2 FYEKMQ (reference sequence). CDR3 length: 15 residues. The CDR3 sequence: CASSSRDRGSNEQFF. The CDR3 DNA reads as TGTGCCAGTAGCTCCCGGGACAGGGGGTCCAATGAGCAGTTCTTC.

The chain links TRBV7-2 to TRBJ2-1, with 8 bases aligning to TRBD2. The V and J ends lost 2 bases and 0 bases, in that order; junction bases with no gene match: 6. Germline values: CDR1 SGHTA, CDR2 FQGNSA. The CDR3 has 17 amino acids. The CDR3 loop reads CASSLRPSGSSYNEQFF. CDR3 bases: TGTGCCAGCAGCTTACGCCCAAGCGGGAGCTCCTACAATGAGCAGTTCTTC.

This clone was seen once. The V gene is TRBV19, the J gene TRBJ1-1, with 12 positions matching TRBD1. The V gene's germline CDR1 is LNHDA and CDR2 SQIVND (reference sequence). V gave up 6 bases and J gave up 5 bases; unmatched junction bases: 4. The CDR3 has 14 amino acids. CDR3 in DNA: TGTGCCAGTAGGGGACAGGGGGCAGGAACTGAAGCTTTCTTT. It codes for CASRGQGAGTEAFF.

The rearrangement joins TRBV27 to TRBJ2-1, with 8 bases aligning to TRBD2. Looked up from germline, CDR1 is MNHEY and CDR2 is SMNVEV (reference sequence). The J segment lost 3 bases and the V segment lost 6 bases, leaving 10 bases of the junction unmatched. The CDR3 spans 16 residues. CDR3 sequence reads: CASRTVLAARYNEQFF. The DNA of the CDR3 is TGTGCCAGCAGGACCGTACTAGCGGCCCGCTACAATGAGCAGTTCTTC.

V and J are TRBV4-1 and TRBJ2-1; no reliable D call. CDR1 is MGHRA, CDR2 YSYEKL, per germline. The CDR3 length is 13 residues. Trimming shortened V by 0 bases and J by 9 bases, and 9 bases separated the two germline ends. The CDR3 spells CASSQDTLSEQFF. The CDR3 bases are TGCGCCAGCAGCCAAGATACGTTGAGTGAGCAGTTCTTC.

This clone was picked up a small number of times. The rearrangement uses TRBV9 and TRBJ2-1; unclear D gene. CDR3 length equals 12 residues. Trimming removed 0 bases at V and 7 bases at J, with 5 bases between. Per germline, CDR1 SGDLS and CDR2 YYNGEE. The CDR3 nucleotides read TGTGCCAGCAGCGTAGCCCAGAATGAGCAGTTCTTC. Translated, it gives CASSVAQNEQFF.

J is TRBJ2-7 and V is TRBV18, with a weak D call TRBD1 (6 bases). The germline CDR1 and CDR2 sequences are KGHSH and LQKENI. The CDR3 length is 14 residues. V was trimmed by 3 bases and J by 3 bases, leaving 12 bases between them. The CDR3 spells CASSPSTGSYEQYF. The CDR3 DNA reads as TGTGCCAGCTCACCTTCGACAGGCAGCTACGAGCAGTACTTC.

The V and J genes are TRBV4-3 and TRBJ2-6; D possibly corresponds to TRBD2 (5 bases). Germline V CDR1 and CDR2: LGHNA, YSLEER. V gave up 1 base and J gave up 1 base, with 5 bases separating them. The CDR3 runs 15 residues. CDR3 region: CASSQAGSGANVLTF. The DNA for the CDR3 is TGCGCCAGCAGCCAAGCGGGATCTGGGGCCAACGTCCTGACTTTC.

V is TRBV18 and J is TRBJ2-2; D unclear. Germline CDR1 is KGHSH and CDR2 is LQKENI. With 0 bases removed from V and 8 bases from J, the gap between germline ends came to 16 bases. The CDR3 contains 16 residues. CDR3 in amino acids: CASSPPSRLSGGELFF. The DNA for the CDR3 is TGTGCCAGCTCACCACCGTCCAGACTCTCCGGGGGGGAGCTGTTTTTT.

CDR3 sequence: CASSPGQSFSYEQYF. The CDR3 bases are TGTGCCAGCAGCCCGGGACAGAGTTTCTCCTACGAGCAGTACTTC. The V gene is TRBV28, the J gene TRBJ2-7; 7 bases match TRBD1. The CDR3 totals 15 residues. Germline V CDR1 and CDR2: MDHEN, SYDVKM. J gave up 0 bases and V 6 bases, and 8 bases lay outside the gene matches.

The chain employs TRBV28 and TRBJ1-1; possibly TRBD1 for D (6 bases). The length of the CDR3 is 11 residues. The V gene lost 6 bases and the J gene lost 5 bases, with 7 bases spanning the gap. Germline V gives CDR1 MDHEN, CDR2 SYDVKM. Here the CDR3 DNA reads TGTGCCAGCAGCAGGGGAACTGAAGCTTTCTTT. Protein product: CASSRGTEAFF. Full variable domain (outside the CDR3, taken from reference TRBV28 and TRBJ1-1): DVKVTQSSRYLVKRTGEKVFLECVQDMDHENMFWYRQDPGLGLRLIYFSYDVKMKEKGDIPEGYSVSREKKERFSLILESASTNQTSMYLCASSRGTEAFFGQGTRLTVV.

The genes are TRBV6-1 and TRBJ2-1, with 8 bases aligning to TRBD2. J gave up 8 bases and V 10 bases, and 13 bases lay outside the gene matches. This CDR3 is built from 14 residues. Germline CDR1 is MNHNS and CDR2 is SASEGT. In DNA, the CDR3 is TGTGCCACGAGGATAGCGGGAAGTTTAGATGAGCAGTTCTTC. Residues: CATRIAGSLDEQFF.

V and J are TRBV28 and TRBJ2-7, with 8 nucleotides matching TRBD2. Germline V gives CDR1 MDHEN, CDR2 SYDVKM. Trimming took 7 bases from V and 5 from J; bases not matched to a gene: 19. There are 17 residues in the CDR3. The CDR3 DNA is TGTGCCAGCAACCCCTCGGGGGGTCGAGCGGGAGCTGACGAGCAGTACTTC. Translation: CASNPSGGRAGADEQYF.

The gene calls are TRBV19 and TRBJ1-1, with D perhaps matching TRBD1 (6 bases). V lost 10 bases, J lost 1 base, and 13 bases lay in between. The CDR3 is 13 residues long. From germline, CDR1 is LNHDA and CDR2 SQIVND (reference sequence). CDR3 region: CATSPQGNTEAFF. CDR3 DNA: TGTGCCACCTCCCCACAGGGGAACACTGAAGCTTTCTTT.

The gene calls are TRBV15 and TRBJ2-1, with 9 nucleotides matching TRBD1. V trimming: 9 bases; J trimming: 5 bases; junction bases outside the gene matches: 5. The CDR3 has 13 residues. From germline, CDR1 is LNHNV and CDR2 YYDKDF (reference sequence). As DNA, the CDR3 is TGTGCCACTAGGGGGACAGGGAACAATGAGCAGTTCTTC. Encoded protein: CATRGTGNNEQFF.

The rearrangement uses TRBV30 and TRBJ2-2, with D possibly being TRBD1 (5 bases). Between the trimmed V and J ends, which lost 3 bases and 7 bases, there was a span of 12 bases. CDR3 length: 13 amino acids. Germline values: CDR1 GTSNPN, CDR2 SVGIG (reference sequence). The CDR3 protein is CAWRQAKGGELFF. The CDR3 region has the DNA TGTGCCTGGAGACAGGCGAAGGGCGGGGAGCTGTTTTTT.

V gene TRBV5-1 combines with J gene TRBJ2-5, with 14 bases matching TRBD2. The CDR3 covers 19 residues. Trimming removed 3 bases from V and 4 bases from J; junction bases left unmatched: 14. Germline V gives CDR1 SGHRS, CDR2 YFSETQ. CDR3 amino acids: CASSSRLAGGPSVGETQYF. Written as DNA, the CDR3 is TGCGCCAGCAGCTCCCGACTAGCGGGAGGGCCAAGCGTAGGAGAGACCCAGTACTTC.

This clone showed up just once. The gene calls are TRBV6-1 and TRBJ1-4; 7 nucleotides agree with TRBD1. The V gene's germline CDR1 is MNHNS and CDR2 SASEGT. The CDR3 covers 13 residues. V trimming: 6 bases; J trimming: 8 bases; junction bases outside the gene matches: 6. The CDR3 sequence is CASRRGLWEKLFF. CDR3 nucleotide sequence: TGTGCCAGCAGGAGGGGGCTTTGGGAAAAACTGTTTTTT.

This clone was counted only a few times. The rearrangement links TRBV27 to TRBJ1-5; no clear D. The V gene lost 5 bases and the J gene lost 4 bases, with 6 bases spanning the gap. In germline, CDR1 is MNHEY, CDR2 SMNVEV (reference sequence). The CDR3 runs 12 residues. The CDR3 region has the DNA TGTGCCAGCAGTCTCTTTAATCAGCCCCAGCATTTT. This codes for CASSLFNQPQHF.